A single sample is the source of the 2 T cell receptor beta chains below, sequenced in a study of shared clonotypes between healthy human individuals. Assay used: immunoSEQ multiplex PCR; TCRdb lists only in-frame clones, some missing. Among approximately 500,000 clones, almost 97% were seen once, and the ten largest hold approximately 0.06%. The sample comprised naive CD4+ T cells sorted from blood. Subset here: CD45RA+ positively selected. The receptor source for this set is a woman aged 25 to 39 in good health.

The chain is built from TRBV2 and TRBJ2-7, with 9 nucleotides matching TRBD1. The CDR3 contains 14 residues. Unmatched junction bases numbered 6, after V lost 6 bases and J lost 3 bases. Germline loops: CDR1 SNHLY, CDR2 FYNNEI. CDR3 nucleotides: TGTGCCAGCAGGCCGGGACAGGGCCACTACGAGCAGTACTTC. This sequence encodes CASRPGQGHYEQYF. The whole variable domain, remainder taken from reference TRBV2 and TRBJ2-7, is EPEVTQTPSHQVTQMGQEVILRCVPISNHLYFYWYRQILGQKVEFLVSFYNNEISEKSEIFDDQFSVERPDGSNFTLKIRSTKLEDSAMYFCASRPGQGHYEQYFGPGTRLTVT.

The chain recombines TRBV18 with TRBJ2-7; 8 bases match TRBD2. V was pared by 0 bases and J by 7 bases, with 5 bases of the junction left unmatched. Germline V CDR1 and CDR2: KGHSH, LQKENI. CDR3 length: 14 amino acids. The CDR3 nucleotides read TGTGCCAGCTCACCACCTGGCGGGAGGTCTGAGCAGTACTTC. It specifies CASSPPGGRSEQYF.